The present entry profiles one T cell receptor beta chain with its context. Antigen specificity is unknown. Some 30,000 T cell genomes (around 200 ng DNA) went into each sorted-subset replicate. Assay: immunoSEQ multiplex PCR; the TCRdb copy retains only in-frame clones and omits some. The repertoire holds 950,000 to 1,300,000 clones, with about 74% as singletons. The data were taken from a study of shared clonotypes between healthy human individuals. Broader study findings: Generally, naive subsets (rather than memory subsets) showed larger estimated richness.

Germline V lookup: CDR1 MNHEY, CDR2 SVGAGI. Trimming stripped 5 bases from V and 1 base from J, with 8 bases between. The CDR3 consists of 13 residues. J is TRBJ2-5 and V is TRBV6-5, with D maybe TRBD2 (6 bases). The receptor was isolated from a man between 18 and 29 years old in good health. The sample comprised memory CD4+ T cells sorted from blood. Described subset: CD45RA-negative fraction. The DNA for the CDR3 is TGTGCCAGCAGTATCGGGAGCCAAGAGACCCAGTACTTC. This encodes CASSIGSQETQYF.